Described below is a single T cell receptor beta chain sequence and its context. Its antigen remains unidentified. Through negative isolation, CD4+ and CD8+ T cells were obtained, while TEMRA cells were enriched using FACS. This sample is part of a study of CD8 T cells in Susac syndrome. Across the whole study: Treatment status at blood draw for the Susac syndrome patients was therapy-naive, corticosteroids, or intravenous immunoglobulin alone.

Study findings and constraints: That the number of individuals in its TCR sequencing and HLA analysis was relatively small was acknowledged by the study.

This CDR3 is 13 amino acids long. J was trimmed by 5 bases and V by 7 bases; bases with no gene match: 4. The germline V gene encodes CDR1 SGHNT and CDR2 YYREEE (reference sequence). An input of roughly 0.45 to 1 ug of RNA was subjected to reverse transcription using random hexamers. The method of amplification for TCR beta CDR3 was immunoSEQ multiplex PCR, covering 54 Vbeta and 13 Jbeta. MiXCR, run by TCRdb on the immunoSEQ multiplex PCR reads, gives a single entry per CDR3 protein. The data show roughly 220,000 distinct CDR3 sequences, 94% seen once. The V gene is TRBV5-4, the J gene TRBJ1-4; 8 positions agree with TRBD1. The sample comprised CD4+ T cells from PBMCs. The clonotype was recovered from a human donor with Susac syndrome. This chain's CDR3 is CASARQGNEKLFF. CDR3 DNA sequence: TGTGCCAGCGCGAGACAGGGGAATGAAAAACTGTTTTTT.